This TCR beta chain is from a study of cytomegalovirus exposure and HLA in healthy donors. Study-wide points: Solely CMV serostatus was available to characterize immune exposure. Cytomegalovirus association was assigned to 170 or so TCR beta chains.

The PCR was carried out with 60 Vbeta primers and 13 Jbeta primers. The method was immunoSEQ multiplex PCR; TCRdb's version includes in-frame clones alone and lacks a portion of them. The sample holds tens of thousands of clones, approximately 68% seen once. As for this clone: As yet, its antigen is unknown.

Each donor's status was that of a healthy bone marrow donor. The source of this sequence is a boy under 18 in good health and CMV-seropositive. Sequenced material: PBMCs.

The CDR3 loop reads CASSHPEGLEQYF. CDR3 DNA: TGTGCCAGCAGCCATCCTGAGGGCCTCGAGCAGTACTTC. The J gene is TRBJ2-7, the V gene TRBV11-1; tentatively, D is TRBD2 (5 bases). The CDR3 totals 13 residues. From germline, CDR1 is SGHAT and CDR2 FQDESV (reference sequence). V lost 5 bases to trimming and J lost 6 bases, with 14 bases between them.